This TCR beta chain was documented in a study of T cell therapy after organ transplantation. Study-wide findings and caveats: Endogenous clonotypes not in therapy products appeared after therapy alongside transferred ones.

V dropped 3 bases and J dropped 4 bases, with 7 bases sitting between them. Germline CDR1 is LNHDA and CDR2 is SQIVND (reference sequence). CDR3 length equals 13 residues. The protocol was immunoSEQ multiplex PCR, while the TCRdb copy is restricted to in-frame clones and leaves out a portion. The sample gives 500 to 800 clones, around 62% of which show up once; around 30% is in the top ten. With respect to this clone: Its antigen is unidentified.

IFN-gamma-secreting cells were captured from therapy product cells restimulated more than 3 hours with a CMV peptide pool. This chain links TRBV19 with TRBJ2-1; D is unclear. Sequencing was performed on cultured CD8+ T cells. This clonotype was sampled from a human patient who had received a solid organ transplant and had CMV disease. Part of the T cell pool may stem from the graft donor. CDR3 region: CASSIARYNEQFF. For the CDR3, the DNA is TGTGCCAGTAGTATCGCCAGGTACAATGAGCAGTTCTTC.